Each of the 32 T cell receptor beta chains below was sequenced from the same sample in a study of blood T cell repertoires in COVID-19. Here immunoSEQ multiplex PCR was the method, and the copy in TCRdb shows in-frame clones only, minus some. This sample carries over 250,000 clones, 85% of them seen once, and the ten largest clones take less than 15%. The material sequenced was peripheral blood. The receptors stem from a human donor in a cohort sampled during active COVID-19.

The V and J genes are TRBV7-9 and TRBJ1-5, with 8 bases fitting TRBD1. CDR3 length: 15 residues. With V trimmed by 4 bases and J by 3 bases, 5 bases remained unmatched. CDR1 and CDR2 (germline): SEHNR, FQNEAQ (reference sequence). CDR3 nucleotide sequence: TGTGCCAGCAGCTCCGGGACAGGAGACAATCAGCCCCAGCATTTT. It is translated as CASSSGTGDNQPQHF.

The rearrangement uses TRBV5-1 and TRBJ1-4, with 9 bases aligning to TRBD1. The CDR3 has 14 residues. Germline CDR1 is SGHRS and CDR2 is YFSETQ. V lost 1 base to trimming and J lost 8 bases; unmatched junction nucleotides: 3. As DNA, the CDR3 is TGCGCCAGCAGCTTGCCCGGGACAGGGGAAAAACTGTTTTTT. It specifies CASSLPGTGEKLFF.

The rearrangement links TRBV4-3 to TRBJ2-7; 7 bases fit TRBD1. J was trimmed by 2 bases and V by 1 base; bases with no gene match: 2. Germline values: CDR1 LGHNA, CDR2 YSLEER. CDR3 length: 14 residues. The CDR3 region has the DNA TGCGCCAGCAGCCAAGGACAGGGCACCTACGAGCAGTACTTC. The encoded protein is CASSQGQGTYEQYF.

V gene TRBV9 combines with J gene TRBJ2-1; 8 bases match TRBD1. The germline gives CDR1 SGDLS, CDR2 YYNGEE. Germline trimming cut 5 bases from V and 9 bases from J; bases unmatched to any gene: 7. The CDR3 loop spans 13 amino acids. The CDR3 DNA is TGTGCCAGCAGTCTTAATACAGGGGGTGAGCAGTTCTTC. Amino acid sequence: CASSLNTGGEQFF.

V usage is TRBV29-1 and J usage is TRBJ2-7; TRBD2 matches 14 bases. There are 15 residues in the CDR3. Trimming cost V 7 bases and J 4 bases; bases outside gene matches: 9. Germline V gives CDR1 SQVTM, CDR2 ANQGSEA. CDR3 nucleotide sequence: TGCAGCGCAGCCGGGACTAGCGGGAGACCTTACGAGCAGTACTTC. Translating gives CSAAGTSGRPYEQYF.

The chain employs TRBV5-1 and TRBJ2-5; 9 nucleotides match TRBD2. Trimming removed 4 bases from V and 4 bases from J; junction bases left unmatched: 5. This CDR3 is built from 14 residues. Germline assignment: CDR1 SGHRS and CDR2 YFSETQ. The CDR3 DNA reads TGCGCCAGCAGCCCGACACTAGCGGGAGAGACCCAGTACTTC. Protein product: CASSPTLAGETQYF. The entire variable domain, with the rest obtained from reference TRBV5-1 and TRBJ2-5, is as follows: KAGVTQTPRYLIKTRGQQVTLSCSPISGHRSVSWYQQTPGQGLQFLFEYFSETQRNKGNFPGRFSGRQFSNSRSEMNVSTLELGDSALYLCASSPTLAGETQYFGPGTRLLVL.

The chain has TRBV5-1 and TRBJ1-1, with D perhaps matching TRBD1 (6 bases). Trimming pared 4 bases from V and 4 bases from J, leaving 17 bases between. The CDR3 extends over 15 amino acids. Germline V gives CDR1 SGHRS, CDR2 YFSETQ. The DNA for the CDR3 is TGCGCCAGCAGCCCGGGACATTTAGGAGGCACTGAAGCTTTCTTT. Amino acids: CASSPGHLGGTEAFF.

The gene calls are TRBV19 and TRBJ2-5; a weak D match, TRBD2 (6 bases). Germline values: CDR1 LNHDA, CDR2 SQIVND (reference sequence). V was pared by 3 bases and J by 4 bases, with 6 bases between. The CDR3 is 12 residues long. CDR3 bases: TGTGCCAGTAGTATGGGAGGAGAGACCCAGTACTTC. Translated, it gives CASSMGGETQYF. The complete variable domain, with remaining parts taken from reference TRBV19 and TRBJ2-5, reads DGGITQSPKYLFRKEGQNVTLSCEQNLNHDAMYWYRQDPGQGLRLIYYSQIVNDFQKGDIAEGYSVSREKKESFPLTVTSAQKNPTAFYLCASSMGGETQYFGPGTRLLVL.

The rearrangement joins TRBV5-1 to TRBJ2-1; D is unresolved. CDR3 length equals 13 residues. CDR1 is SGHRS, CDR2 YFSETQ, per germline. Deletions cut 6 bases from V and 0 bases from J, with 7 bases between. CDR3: CASMLDSYNEQFF. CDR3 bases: TGCGCCAGCATGCTAGACTCCTACAATGAGCAGTTCTTC.

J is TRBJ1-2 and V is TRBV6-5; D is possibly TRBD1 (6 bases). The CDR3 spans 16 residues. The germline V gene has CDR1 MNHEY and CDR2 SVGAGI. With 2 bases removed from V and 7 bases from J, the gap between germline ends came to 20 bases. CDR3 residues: CASSYRTSLQGGGYTF. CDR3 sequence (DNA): TGTGCCAGCAGTTACCGGACCTCTTTACAGGGTGGTGGCTACACCTTC.

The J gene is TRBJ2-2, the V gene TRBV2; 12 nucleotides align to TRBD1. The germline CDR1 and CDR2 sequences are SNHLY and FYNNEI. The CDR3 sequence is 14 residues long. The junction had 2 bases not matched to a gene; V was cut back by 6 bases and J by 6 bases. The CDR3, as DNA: TGTGCCAGCAGGGGACAGGGGGCGGCCGGGGAGCTGTTTTTT. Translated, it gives CASRGQGAAGELFF.

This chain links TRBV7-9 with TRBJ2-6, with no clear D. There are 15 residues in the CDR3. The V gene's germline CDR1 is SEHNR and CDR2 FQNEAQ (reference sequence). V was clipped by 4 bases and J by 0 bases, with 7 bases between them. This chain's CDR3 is CASSSFRSGANVLTF. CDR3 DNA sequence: TGTGCCAGCAGCTCCTTTCGCTCTGGGGCCAACGTCCTGACTTTC. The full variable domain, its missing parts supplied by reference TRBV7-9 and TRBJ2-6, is DTGVSQNPRHKITKRGQNVTFRCDPISEHNRLYWYRQTLGQGPEFLTYFQNEAQLEKSRLLSDRFSAERPKGSFSTLEIQRTEQGDSAMYLCASSSFRSGANVLTFGAGSRLTVL.

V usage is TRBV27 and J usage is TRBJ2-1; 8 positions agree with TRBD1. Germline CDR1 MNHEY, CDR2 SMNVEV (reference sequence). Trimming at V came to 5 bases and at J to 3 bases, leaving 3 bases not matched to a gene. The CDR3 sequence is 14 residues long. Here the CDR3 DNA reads TGTGCCAGCAGTATACAGGGGGGCTACAATGAGCAGTTCTTC. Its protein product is CASSIQGGYNEQFF.

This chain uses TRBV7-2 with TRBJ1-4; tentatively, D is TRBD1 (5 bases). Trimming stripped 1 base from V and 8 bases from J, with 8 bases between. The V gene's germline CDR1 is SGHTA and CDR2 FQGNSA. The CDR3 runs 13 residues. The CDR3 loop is CASSLGQKEKLFF. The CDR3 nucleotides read TGTGCCAGCAGCTTAGGACAGAAGGAAAAACTGTTTTTT.

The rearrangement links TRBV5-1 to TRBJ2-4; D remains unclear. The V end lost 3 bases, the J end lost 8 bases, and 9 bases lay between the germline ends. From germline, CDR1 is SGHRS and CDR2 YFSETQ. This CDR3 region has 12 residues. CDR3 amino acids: CASSSTGDIQYF. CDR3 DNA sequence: TGCGCCAGCAGCTCGACTGGAGACATTCAGTACTTC.

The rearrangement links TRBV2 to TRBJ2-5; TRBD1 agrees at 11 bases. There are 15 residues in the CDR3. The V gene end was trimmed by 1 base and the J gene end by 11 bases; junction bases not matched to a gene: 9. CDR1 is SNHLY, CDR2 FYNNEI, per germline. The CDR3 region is CASSEEARTGGQQYF. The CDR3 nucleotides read TGTGCCAGCAGTGAAGAGGCCCGGACAGGGGGCCAGCAGTACTTC.

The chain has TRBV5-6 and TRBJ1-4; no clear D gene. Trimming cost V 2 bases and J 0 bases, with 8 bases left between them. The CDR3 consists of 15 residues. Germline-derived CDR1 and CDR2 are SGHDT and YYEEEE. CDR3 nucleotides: TGTGCCAGCAGCTTTCGGTCTCCAACTAATGAAAAACTGTTTTTT. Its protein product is CASSFRSPTNEKLFF.

The CDR3 region is CASSLVAGGPYNEQFF. The DNA for the CDR3 is TGCGCCAGCAGCTTGGTGGCGGGAGGGCCGTACAATGAGCAGTTCTTC. The gene calls are TRBV5-1 and TRBJ2-1, with 9 bases that match TRBD2. V lost 0 bases, J lost 4 bases, and 5 bases stayed unmatched. CDR1 and CDR2 (germline): SGHRS, YFSETQ. There are 16 residues in the CDR3.

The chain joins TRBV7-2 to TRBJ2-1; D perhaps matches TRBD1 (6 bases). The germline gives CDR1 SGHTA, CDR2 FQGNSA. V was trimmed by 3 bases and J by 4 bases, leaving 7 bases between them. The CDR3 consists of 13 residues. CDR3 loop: CASSLQGYNEQFF. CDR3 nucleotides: TGTGCCAGCAGCTTGCAGGGGTACAATGAGCAGTTCTTC.

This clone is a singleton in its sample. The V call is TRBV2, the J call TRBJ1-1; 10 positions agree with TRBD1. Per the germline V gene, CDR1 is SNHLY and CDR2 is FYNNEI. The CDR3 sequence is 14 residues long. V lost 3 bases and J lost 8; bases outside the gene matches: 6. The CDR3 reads CASSDFDRGREAFF. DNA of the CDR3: TGTGCCAGCAGTGACTTTGACAGGGGGCGAGAAGCTTTCTTT.

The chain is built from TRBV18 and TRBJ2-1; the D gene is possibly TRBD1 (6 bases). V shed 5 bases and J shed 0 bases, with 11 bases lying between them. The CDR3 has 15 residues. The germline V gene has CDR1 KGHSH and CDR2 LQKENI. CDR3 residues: CASSTGKGSYNEQFF. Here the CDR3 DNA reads TGTGCCAGCTCAACAGGGAAGGGCTCCTACAATGAGCAGTTCTTC. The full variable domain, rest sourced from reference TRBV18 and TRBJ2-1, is NAGVMQNPRHLVRRRGQEARLRCSPMKGHSHVYWYRQLPEEGLKFMVYLQKENIIDESGMPKERFSAEFPKEGPSILRIQQVVRGDSAAYFCASSTGKGSYNEQFFGPGTRLTVL.

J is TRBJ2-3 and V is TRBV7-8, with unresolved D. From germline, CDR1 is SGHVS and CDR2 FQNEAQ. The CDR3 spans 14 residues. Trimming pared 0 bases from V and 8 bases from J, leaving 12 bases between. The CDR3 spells CASSLAMEITTQYF. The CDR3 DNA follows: TGTGCCAGCAGCTTAGCCATGGAGATTACTACGCAGTATTTT.

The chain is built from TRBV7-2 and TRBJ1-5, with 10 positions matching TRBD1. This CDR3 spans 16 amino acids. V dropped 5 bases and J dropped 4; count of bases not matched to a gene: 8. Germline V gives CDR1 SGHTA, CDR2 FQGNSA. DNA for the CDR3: TGTGCCAGCAGCCCGAATCCGGGACAGGGGAATCAGCCCCAGCATTTT. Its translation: CASSPNPGQGNQPQHF.

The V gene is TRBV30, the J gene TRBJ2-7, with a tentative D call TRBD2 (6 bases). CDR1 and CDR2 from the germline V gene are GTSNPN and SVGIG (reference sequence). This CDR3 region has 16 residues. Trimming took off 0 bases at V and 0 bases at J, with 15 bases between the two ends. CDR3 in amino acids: CAWSVTLAPSSYEQYF. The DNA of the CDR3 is TGTGCCTGGAGTGTAACCCTAGCGCCAAGCTCCTACGAGCAGTACTTC.

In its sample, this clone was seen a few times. The CDR3 DNA reads as TGCGCCAGCAGCTCAACAGGGGGCGCTTTCCTGCCCCTCCACTTT. It yields the protein CASSSTGGAFLPLHF. The chain combines TRBV5-1 with TRBJ1-6; 9 nucleotides agree with TRBD1. Losses at the gene ends were 3 bases for V and 13 bases for J; bases not matched to a gene: 11. The length of the CDR3 is 15 residues. CDR1 is SGHRS and CDR2 is YFSETQ in the germline V gene.

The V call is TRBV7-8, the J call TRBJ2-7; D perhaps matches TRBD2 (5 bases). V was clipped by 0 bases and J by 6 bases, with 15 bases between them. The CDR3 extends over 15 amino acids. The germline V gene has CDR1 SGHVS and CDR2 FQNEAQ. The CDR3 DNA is TGTGCCAGCAGCTTAGCGAGGACTGTCTTATCCGAGCAGTACTTC. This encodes CASSLARTVLSEQYF.

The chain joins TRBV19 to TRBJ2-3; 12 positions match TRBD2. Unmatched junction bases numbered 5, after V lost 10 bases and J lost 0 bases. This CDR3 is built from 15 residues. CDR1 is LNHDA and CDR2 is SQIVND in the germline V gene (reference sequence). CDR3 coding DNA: TGTGCCACCAGACTAGCGGGAGCGAGCACAGATACGCAGTATTTT. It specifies CATRLAGASTDTQYF. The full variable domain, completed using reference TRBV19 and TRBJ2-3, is DGGITQSPKYLFRKEGQNVTLSCEQNLNHDAMYWYRQDPGQGLRLIYYSQIVNDFQKGDIAEGYSVSREKKESFPLTVTSAQKNPTAFYLCATRLAGASTDTQYFGPGTRLTVL.

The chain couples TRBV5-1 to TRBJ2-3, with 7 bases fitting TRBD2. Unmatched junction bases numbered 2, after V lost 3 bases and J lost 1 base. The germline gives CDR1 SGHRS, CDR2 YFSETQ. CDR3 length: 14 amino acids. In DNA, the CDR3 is TGCGCCAGCAGCTCCACTAGCGGCACAGATACGCAGTATTTT. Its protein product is CASSSTSGTDTQYF.

The CDR3 spells CASSLIPEIWATEAFF. The CDR3 bases are TGTGCCAGCAGCTTGATTCCTGAGATTTGGGCCACTGAAGCTTTCTTT. V and J are TRBV5-5 and TRBJ1-1, with no clear D. The germline V gene encodes CDR1 SGHKS and CDR2 YYEKEE (reference sequence). V was shortened by 1 base and J by 4 bases, with 17 bases between the two germline ends. CDR3 length: 16 amino acids.

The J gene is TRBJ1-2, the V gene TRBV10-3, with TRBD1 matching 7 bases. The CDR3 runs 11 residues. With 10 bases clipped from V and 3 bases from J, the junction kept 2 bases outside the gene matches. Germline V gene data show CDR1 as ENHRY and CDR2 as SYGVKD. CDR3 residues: CATGQDYGYTF. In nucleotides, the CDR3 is TGTGCCACCGGACAGGACTATGGCTACACCTTC.

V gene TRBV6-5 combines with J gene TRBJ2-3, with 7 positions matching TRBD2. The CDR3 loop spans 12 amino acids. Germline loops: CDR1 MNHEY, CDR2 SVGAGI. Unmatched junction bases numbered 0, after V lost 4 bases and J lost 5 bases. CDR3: CASSSSGDTQYF. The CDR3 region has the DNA TGTGCCAGCAGTTCTAGCGGAGATACGCAGTATTTT.

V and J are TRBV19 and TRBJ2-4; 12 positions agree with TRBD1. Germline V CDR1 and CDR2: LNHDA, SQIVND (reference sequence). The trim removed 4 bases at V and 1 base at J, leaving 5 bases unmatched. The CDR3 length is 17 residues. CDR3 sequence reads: CASSSWGQGAAKNIQYF. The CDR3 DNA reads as TGTGCCAGTAGTAGCTGGGGACAGGGGGCGGCCAAAAACATTCAGTACTTC.